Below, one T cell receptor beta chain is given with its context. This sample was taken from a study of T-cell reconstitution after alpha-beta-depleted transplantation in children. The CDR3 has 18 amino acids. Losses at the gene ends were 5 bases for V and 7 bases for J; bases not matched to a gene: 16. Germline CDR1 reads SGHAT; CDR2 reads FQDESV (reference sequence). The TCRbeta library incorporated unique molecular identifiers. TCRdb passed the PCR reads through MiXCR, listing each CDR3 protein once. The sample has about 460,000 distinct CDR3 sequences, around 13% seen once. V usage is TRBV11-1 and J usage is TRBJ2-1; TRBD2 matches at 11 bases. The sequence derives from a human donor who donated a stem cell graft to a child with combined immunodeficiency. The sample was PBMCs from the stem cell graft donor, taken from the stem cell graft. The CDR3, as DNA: TGTGCCAGCAGCCCCTACCGGGGATTAGCGGGAGGGGGGAATGAGCAGTTCTTC. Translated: CASSPYRGLAGGGNEQFF.